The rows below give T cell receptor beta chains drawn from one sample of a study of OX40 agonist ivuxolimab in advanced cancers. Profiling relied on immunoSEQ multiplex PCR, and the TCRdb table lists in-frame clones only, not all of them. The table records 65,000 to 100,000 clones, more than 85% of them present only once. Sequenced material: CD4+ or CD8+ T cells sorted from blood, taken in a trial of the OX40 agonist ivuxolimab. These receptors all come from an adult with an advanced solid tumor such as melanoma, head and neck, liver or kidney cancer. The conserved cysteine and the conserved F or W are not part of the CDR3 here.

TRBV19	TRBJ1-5	ASSIQGAYSNQPQH
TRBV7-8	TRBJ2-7	ASSLADYYEQY
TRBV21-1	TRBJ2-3	ASSGTSGCTDTQY
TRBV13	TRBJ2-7	ASSQLGGPYEQY
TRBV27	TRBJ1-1	ASSAGSGVNTEAF
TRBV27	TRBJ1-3	ASSLTGLGGNTIY
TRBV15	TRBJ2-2	ATSRDPRGPGELF
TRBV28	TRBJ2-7	ASSGTPQRQY
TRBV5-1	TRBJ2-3	ASDSLTGGTDTQY
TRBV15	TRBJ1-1	ATSRETGKNTEAF
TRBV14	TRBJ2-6	ASSQDLVSPGGANVLT
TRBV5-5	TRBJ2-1	ASIPGVGGYNEQF
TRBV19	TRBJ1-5	ASSIGDRSNQPQH
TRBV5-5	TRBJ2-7	ASSLARGRDEQY
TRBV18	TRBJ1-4	ASSPANQGFNEKLF
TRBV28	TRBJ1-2	ASTNPLMRGRGYT
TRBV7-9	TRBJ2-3	ASVRGGVGTDTQY
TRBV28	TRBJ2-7	ASSDRGEQY
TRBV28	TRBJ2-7	ASRLRGDRGAEQY
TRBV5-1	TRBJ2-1	ASSMALGEQF
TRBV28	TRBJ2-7	GTGYSYEQY
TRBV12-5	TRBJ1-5	ASGLIQGVGNQPQH
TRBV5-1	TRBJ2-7	ASSLSGNTYEQY
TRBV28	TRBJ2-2	ASSLNTGELF
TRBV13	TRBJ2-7	ASTLASGRVYEQY
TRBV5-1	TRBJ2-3	ASSFGDTQY
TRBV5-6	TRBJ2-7	ASSPRRGFSYEQY
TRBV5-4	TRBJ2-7	ASSLSGPPSYEQY
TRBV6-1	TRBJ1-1	ASSEVSQGQEAF
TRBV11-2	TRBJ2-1	ASSLEGAISEQF
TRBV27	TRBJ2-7	AVGDRRGEQY
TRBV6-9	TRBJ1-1	ASSYPGTGGVLNTEAF
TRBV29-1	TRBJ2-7	SVVAGAMGEQY
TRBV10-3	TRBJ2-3	AIARLATSTDTQY
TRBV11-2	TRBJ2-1	ASSHLLATESSYNEQF
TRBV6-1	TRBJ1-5	AIRDISNQPQH
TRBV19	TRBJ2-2	ASHKARESGELF
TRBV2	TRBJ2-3	AGRTSEYTDTQY
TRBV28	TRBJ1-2	ASKADDNLNYGYT
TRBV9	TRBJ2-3	ASSAPGLAGRQSTDTQY
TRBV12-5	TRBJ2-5	ATTGDWTGQTQY
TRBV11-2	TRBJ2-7	ASSSSSGFYEQY
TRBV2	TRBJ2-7	ASRAQGQGTYEQY
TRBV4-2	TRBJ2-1	ASSQETGGSSYNEQF
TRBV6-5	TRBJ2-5	ASSPRYLQETQY
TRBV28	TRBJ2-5	ASSLSLTSAGTQY
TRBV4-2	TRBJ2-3	ASSLSPGRTDTQY
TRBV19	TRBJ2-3	ASSPPTGIRDTQY
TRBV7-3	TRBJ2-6	ASSLYGGTTGANVLT
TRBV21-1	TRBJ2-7	ASSRPSPPILAPHSYEQY
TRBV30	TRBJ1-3	AWSLIVSGNTIY